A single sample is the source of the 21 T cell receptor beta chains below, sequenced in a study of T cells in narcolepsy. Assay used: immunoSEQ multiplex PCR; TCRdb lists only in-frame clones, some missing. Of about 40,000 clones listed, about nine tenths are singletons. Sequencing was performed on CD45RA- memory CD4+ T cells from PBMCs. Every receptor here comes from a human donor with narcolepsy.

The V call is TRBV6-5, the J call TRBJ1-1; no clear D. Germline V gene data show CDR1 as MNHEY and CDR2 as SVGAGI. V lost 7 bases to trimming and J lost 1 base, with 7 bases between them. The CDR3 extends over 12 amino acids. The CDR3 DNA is TGTGCCAGCAAAAGACAGAACACTGAAGCTTTCTTT. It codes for CASKRQNTEAFF.

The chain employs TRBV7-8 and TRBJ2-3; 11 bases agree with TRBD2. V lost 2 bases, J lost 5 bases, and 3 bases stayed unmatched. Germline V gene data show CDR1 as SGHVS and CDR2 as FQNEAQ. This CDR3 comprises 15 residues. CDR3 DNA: TGTGCCAGCAGCTTAATGCTAGCGGGAGGAGATACGCAGTATTTT. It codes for CASSLMLAGGDTQYF.

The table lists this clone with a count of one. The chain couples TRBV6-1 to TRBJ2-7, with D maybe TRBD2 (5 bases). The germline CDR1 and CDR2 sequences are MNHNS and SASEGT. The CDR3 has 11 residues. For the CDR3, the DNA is TGTGGCGCGGGCGCCCCCTACGAGCAGTACTTC. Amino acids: CGAGAPYEQYF.

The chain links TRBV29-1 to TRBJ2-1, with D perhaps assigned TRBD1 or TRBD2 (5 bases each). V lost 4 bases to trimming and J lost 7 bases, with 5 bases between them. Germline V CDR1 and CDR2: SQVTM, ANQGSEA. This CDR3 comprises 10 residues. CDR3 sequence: CSVGGNEQFF. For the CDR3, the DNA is TGCAGCGTTGGGGGGAATGAGCAGTTCTTC.

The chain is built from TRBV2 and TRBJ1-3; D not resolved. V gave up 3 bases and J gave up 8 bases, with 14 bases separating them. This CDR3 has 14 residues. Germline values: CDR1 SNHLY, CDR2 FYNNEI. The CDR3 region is CASSDRAGGYTIYF. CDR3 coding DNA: TGTGCCAGCAGTGACCGGGCAGGCGGATACACCATATATTTT.

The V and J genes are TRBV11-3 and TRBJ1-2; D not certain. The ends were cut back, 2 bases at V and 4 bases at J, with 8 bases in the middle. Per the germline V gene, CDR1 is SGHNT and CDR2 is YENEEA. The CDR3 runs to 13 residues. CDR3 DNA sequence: TGTGCCAGCAGCTTACTTGGGATCTATGGCTACACCTTC. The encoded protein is CASSLLGIYGYTF.

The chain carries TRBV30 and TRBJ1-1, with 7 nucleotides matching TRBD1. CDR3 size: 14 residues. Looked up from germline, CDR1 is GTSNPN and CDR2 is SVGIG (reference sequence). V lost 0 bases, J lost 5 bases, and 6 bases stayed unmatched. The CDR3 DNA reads TGTGCCTGGAGTGTAAGGCAGGGGGGGACTGAAGCTTTCTTT. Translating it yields CAWSVRQGGTEAFF.

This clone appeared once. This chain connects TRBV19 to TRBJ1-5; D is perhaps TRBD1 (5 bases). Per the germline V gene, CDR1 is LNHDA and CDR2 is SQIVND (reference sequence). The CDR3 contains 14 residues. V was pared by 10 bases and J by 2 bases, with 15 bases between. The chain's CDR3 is CATSEGGGNQPQHF. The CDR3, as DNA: TGTGCCACCTCCGAGGGAGGGGGCAATCAGCCCCAGCATTTT.

CDR3 protein: CASSEGTVVVNIQYF. In DNA form, the CDR3 reads TGTGCCAGCAGTGAAGGGACGGTGGTAGTGAACATTCAGTACTTC. The chain combines TRBV2 with TRBJ2-4; D call uncertain. Trimming took 1 base from V and 7 from J, leaving 14 bases between them. CDR3 length: 15 residues. CDR1 and CDR2 from the germline V gene are SNHLY and FYNNEI. The full variable domain, in which reference TRBV2 and TRBJ2-4 provide the parts outside the CDR3, is EPEVTQTPSHQVTQMGQEVILRCVPISNHLYFYWYRQILGQKVEFLVSFYNNEISEKSEIFDDQFSVERPDGSNFTLKIRSTKLEDSAMYFCASSEGTVVVNIQYFGAGTRLSVL.

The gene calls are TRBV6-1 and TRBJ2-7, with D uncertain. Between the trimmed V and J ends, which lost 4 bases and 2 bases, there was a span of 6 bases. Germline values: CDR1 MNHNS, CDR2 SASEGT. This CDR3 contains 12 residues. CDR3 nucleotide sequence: TGTGCCAGCAGTGGGGGTCCCTACGAGCAGTACTTC. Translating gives CASSGGPYEQYF.

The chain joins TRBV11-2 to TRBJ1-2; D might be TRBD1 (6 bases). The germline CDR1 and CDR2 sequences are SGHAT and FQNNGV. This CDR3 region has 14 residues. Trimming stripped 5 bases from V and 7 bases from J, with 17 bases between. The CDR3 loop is CASSQTGPGGGYTF. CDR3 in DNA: TGTGCCAGCAGCCAGACAGGCCCCGGGGGTGGCTACACCTTC.

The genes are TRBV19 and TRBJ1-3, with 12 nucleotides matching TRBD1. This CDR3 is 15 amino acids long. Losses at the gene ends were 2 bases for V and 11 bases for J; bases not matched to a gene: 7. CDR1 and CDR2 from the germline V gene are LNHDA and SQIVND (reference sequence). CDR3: CASSITGTGGRSIYF. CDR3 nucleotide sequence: TGTGCCAGTAGTATAACCGGGACAGGGGGCCGCTCCATATATTTT. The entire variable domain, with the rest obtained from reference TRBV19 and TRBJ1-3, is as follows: DGGITQSPKYLFRKEGQNVTLSCEQNLNHDAMYWYRQDPGQGLRLIYYSQIVNDFQKGDIAEGYSVSREKKESFPLTVTSAQKNPTAFYLCASSITGTGGRSIYFGEGSWLTVV.

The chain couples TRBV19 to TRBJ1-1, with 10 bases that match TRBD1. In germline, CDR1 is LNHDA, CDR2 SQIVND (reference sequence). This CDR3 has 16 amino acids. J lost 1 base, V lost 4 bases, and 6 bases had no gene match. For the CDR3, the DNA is TGTGCCAGTAGTAGGGACAGGACAGGGGGGAACACTGAAGCTTTCTTT. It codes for CASSRDRTGGNTEAFF.

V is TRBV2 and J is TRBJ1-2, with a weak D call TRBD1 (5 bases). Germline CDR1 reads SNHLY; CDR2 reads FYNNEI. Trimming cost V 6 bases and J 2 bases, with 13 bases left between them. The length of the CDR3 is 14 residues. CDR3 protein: CASRPGTQNYGYTF. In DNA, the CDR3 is TGTGCCAGCAGGCCCGGGACCCAAAACTATGGCTACACCTTC. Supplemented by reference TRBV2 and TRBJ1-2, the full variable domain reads EPEVTQTPSHQVTQMGQEVILRCVPISNHLYFYWYRQILGQKVEFLVSFYNNEISEKSEIFDDQFSVERPDGSNFTLKIRSTKLEDSAMYFCASRPGTQNYGYTFGSGTRLTVV.

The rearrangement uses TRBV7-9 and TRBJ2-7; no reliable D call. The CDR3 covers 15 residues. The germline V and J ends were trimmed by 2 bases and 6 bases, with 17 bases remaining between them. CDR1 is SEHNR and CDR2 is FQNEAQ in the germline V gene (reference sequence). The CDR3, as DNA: TGTGCCAGCAGCTTAACGGGCAGTCCCACCCTCGAGCAGTACTTC. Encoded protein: CASSLTGSPTLEQYF.

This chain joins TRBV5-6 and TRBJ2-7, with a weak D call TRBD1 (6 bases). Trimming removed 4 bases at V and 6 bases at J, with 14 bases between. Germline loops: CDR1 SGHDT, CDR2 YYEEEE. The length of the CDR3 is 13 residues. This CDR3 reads CASSLPGVPEQYF. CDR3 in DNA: TGTGCCAGCAGCCTACCAGGGGTCCCCGAGCAGTACTTC.

The CDR3 is CASSLGLLSGSKLNTGELFF. The CDR3 DNA is TGTGCCAGCAGCTTAGGACTCCTTAGCGGGAGTAAATTGAACACCGGGGAGCTGTTTTTT. The rearrangement joins TRBV11-3 to TRBJ2-2, with 9 positions matching TRBD2. Germline V CDR1 and CDR2: SGHNT, YENEEA. V shed 1 base, J shed 1 base, and the junction held 13 bases outside the gene matches. This CDR3 has 20 amino acids.

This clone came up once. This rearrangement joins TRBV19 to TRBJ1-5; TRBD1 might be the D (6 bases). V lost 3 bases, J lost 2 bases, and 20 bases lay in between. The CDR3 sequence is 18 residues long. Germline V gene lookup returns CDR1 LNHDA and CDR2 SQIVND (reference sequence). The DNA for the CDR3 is TGTGCCAGTAGTATCTCGACAGGCCGAGGGAGTGGCAATCAGCCCCAGCATTTT. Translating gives CASSISTGRGSGNQPQHF. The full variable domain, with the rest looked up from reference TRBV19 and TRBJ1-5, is DGGITQSPKYLFRKEGQNVTLSCEQNLNHDAMYWYRQDPGQGLRLIYYSQIVNDFQKGDIAEGYSVSREKKESFPLTVTSAQKNPTAFYLCASSISTGRGSGNQPQHFGDGTRLSIL.

The CDR3 region is CASRNPGLPGELFF. CDR3 coding DNA: TGCGCCAGCAGGAATCCGGGACTACCCGGGGAGCTGTTTTTT. The J gene is TRBJ2-2, the V gene TRBV10-2; the match to TRBD2 covers 7 bases. The CDR3 has 14 amino acids. From germline, CDR1 is WSHSY and CDR2 SAAADI. V shed 6 bases and J 6 bases; nucleotides not matched to a gene: 7.

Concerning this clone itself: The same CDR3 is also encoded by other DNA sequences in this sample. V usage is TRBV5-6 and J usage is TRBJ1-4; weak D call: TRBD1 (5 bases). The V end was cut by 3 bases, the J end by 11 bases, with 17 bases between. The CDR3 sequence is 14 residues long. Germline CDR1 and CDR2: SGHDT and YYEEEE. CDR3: CASSSLSTVSKLFF. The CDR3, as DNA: TGTGCCAGCAGCTCCCTCTCGACAGTCTCTAAACTGTTTTTT.

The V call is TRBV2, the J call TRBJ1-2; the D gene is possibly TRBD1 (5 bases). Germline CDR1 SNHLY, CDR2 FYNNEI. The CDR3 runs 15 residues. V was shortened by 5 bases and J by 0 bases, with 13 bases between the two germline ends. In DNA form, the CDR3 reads TGTGCCAGCAGTACTTGGGGCCGAGCTAACTATGGCTACACCTTC. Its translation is CASSTWGRANYGYTF.